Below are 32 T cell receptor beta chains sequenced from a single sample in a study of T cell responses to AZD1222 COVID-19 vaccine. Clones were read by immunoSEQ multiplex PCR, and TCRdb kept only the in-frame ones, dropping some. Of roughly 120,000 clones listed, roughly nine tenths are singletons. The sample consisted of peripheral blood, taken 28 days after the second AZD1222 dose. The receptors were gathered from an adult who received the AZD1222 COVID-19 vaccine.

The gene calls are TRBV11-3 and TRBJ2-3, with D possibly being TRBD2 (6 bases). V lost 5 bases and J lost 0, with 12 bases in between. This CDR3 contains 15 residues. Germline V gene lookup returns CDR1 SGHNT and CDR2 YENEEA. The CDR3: CASSQGLTSTDTQYF. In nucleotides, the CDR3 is TGTGCCAGCAGCCAGGGACTGACTAGCACAGATACGCAGTATTTT.

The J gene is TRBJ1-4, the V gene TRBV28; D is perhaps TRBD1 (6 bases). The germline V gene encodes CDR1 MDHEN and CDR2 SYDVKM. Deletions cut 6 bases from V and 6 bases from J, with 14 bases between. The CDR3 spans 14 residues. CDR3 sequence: CASSRQGTHEKLFF. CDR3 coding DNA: TGTGCCAGCAGCCGGCAGGGGACCCATGAAAAACTGTTTTTT.

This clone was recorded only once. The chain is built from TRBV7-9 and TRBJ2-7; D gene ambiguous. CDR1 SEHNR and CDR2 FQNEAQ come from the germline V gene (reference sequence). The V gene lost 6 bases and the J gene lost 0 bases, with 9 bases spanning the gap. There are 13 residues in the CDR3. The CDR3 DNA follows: TGTGCCAGCAGTCCGTTGAGCTCCTACGAGCAGTACTTC. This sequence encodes CASSPLSSYEQYF.

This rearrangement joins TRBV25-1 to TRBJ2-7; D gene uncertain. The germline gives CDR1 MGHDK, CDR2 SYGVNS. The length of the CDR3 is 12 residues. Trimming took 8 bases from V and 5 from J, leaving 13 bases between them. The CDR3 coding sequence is TGTGCCAGCCGCGGCGCCCCCCACGAGCAGTACTTC. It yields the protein CASRGAPHEQYF.

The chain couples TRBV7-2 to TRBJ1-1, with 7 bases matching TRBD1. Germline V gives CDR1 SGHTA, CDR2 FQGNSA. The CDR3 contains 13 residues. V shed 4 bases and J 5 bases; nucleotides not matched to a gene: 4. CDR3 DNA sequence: TGTGCCAGCAGCTACGCAGGGGGGACTGAAGCTTTCTTT. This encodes CASSYAGGTEAFF.

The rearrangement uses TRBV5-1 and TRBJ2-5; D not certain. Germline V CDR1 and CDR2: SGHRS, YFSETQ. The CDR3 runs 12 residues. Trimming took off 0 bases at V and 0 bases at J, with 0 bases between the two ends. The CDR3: CASSLDQETQYF. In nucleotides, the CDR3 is TGCGCCAGCAGCTTGGACCAAGAGACCCAGTACTTC.

In DNA form, the CDR3 reads TGCGCCAGCAGACATACAGGCAGTACTGAAGCTTTCTTT. Its protein is CASRHTGSTEAFF. This chain uses TRBV4-1 with TRBJ1-1; D might be TRBD1 (5 bases). Per the germline V gene, CDR1 is MGHRA and CDR2 is YSYEKL. The CDR3 runs 13 residues. Trimming shortened V by 6 bases and J by 5 bases, and 13 bases separated the two germline ends.

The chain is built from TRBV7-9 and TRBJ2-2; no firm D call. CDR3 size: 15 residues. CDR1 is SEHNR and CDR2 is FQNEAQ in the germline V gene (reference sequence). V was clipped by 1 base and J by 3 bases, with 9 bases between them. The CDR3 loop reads CASSLGRPDTGELFF. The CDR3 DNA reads TGTGCCAGCAGCTTAGGCCGACCGGACACCGGGGAGCTGTTTTTT.

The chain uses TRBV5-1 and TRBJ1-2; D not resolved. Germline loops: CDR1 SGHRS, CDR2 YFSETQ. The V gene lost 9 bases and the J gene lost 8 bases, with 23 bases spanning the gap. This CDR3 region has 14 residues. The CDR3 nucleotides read TGCGCCACCGCAACCTCTACCGGGGAGGAAGGCTACACCTTC. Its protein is CATATSTGEEGYTF.

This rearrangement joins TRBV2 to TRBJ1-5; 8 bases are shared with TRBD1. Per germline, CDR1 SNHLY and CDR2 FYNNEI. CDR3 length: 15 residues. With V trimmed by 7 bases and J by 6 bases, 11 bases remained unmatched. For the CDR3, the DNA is TGTGCCAGCACAGGGACAGGCAGTGAAGGTCAGCCCCAGCATTTT. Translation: CASTGTGSEGQPQHF.

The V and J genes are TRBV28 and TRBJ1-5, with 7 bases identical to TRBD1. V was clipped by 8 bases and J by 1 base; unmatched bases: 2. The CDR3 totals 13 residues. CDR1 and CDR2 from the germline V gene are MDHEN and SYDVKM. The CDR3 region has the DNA TGTGCCAGCCTACAGGGGAGCAATCAGCCCCAGCATTTT. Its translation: CASLQGSNQPQHF.

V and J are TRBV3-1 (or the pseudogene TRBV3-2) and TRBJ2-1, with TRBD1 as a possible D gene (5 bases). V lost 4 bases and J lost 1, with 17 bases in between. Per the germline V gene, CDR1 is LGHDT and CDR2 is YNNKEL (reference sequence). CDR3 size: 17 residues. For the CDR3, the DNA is TGTGCCAGCAGCCCACCCCTCGGGCAGGGTTCCTACAATGAGCAGTTCTTC. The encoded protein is CASSPPLGQGSYNEQFF.

As DNA, the CDR3 is TGTGCCAGCAGCCCGGGAGGGTCCCTTGCTAACAATGAGCAGTTCTTC. Translation: CASSPGGSLANNEQFF. This chain joins TRBV27 and TRBJ2-1, with 8 positions matching TRBD2. The CDR3 spans 16 residues. The germline gives CDR1 MNHEY, CDR2 SMNVEV (reference sequence). V was clipped by 6 bases and J by 5 bases; unmatched bases: 12.

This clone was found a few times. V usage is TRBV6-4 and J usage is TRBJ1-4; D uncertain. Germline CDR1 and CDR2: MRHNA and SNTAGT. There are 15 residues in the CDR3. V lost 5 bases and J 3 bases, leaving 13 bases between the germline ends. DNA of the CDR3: TGTGCCAGCAGTTCCTCGGGTGCAGCTAATGAAAAACTGTTTTTT. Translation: CASSSSGAANEKLFF.

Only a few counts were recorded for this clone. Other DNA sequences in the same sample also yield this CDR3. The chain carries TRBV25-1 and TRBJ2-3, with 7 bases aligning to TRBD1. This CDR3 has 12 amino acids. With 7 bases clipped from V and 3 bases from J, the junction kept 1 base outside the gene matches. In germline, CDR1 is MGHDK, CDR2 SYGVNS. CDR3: CASNRGTDTQYF. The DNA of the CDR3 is TGTGCCAGCAACAGGGGTACAGATACGCAGTATTTT.

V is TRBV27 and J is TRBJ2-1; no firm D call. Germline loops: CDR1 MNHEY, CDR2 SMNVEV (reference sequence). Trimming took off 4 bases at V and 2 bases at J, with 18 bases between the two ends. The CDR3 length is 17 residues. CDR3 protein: CASSYSPRTPTYNEQFF. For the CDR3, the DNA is TGTGCCAGCAGTTACAGTCCCAGGACCCCCACCTACAATGAGCAGTTCTTC.

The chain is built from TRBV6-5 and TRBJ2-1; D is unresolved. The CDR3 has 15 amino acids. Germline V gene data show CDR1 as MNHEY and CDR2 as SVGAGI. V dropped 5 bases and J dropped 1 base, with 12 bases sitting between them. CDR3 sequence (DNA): TGTGCCAGCAGTATAAACAGTGAATCCTACAATGAGCAGTTCTTC. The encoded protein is CASSINSESYNEQFF.

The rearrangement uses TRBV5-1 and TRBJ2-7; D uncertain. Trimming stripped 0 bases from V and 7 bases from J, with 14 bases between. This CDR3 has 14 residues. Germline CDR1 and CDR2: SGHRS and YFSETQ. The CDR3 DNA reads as TGCGCCAGCAGCTTGGATATGGGGTTGGGGGAGCAGTACTTC. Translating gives CASSLDMGLGEQYF. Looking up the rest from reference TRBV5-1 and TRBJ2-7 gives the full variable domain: KAGVTQTPRYLIKTRGQQVTLSCSPISGHRSVSWYQQTPGQGLQFLFEYFSETQRNKGNFPGRFSGRQFSNSRSEMNVSTLELGDSALYLCASSLDMGLGEQYFGPGTRLTVT.

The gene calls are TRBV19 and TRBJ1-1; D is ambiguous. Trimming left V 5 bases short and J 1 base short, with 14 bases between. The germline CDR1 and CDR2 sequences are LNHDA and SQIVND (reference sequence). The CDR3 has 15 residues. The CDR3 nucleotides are TGTGCCAGTAGTCGTGCGCAAGGGTGGAACACTGAAGCTTTCTTT. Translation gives CASSRAQGWNTEAFF.

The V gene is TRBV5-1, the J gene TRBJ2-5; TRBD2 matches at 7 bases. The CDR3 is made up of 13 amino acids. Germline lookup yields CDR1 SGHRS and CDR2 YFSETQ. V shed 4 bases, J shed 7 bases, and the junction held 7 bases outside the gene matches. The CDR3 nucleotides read TGCGCCAGCAGCCATGGGGGGGATGGGACCCAGTACTTC. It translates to CASSHGGDGTQYF. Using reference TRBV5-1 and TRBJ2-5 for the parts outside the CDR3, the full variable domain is KAGVTQTPRYLIKTRGQQVTLSCSPISGHRSVSWYQQTPGQGLQFLFEYFSETQRNKGNFPGRFSGRQFSNSRSEMNVSTLELGDSALYLCASSHGGDGTQYFGPGTRLLVL.

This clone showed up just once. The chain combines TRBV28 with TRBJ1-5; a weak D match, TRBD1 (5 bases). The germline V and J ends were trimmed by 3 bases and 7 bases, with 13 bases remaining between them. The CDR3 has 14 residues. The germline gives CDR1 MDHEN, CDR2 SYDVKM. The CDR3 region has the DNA TGTGCCAGCAGTTTCAGGGTCCTTGAGCAGCCCCAGCATTTT. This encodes CASSFRVLEQPQHF. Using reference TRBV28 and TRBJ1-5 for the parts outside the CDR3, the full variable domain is DVKVTQSSRYLVKRTGEKVFLECVQDMDHENMFWYRQDPGLGLRLIYFSYDVKMKEKGDIPEGYSVSREKKERFSLILESASTNQTSMYLCASSFRVLEQPQHFGDGTRLSIL.

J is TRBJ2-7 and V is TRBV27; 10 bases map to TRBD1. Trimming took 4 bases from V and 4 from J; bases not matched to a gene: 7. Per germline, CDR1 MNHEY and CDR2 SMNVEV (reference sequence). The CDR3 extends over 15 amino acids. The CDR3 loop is CASSSRGTGEYEQYF. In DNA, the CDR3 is TGTGCCAGCAGTTCACGCGGGACAGGGGAGTACGAGCAGTACTTC.

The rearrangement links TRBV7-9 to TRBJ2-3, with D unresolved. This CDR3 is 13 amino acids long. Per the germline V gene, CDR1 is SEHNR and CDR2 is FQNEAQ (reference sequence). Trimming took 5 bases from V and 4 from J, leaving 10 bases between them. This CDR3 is CASSAGTADTQYF. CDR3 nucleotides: TGTGCCAGCAGCGCTGGCACTGCAGATACGCAGTATTTT.

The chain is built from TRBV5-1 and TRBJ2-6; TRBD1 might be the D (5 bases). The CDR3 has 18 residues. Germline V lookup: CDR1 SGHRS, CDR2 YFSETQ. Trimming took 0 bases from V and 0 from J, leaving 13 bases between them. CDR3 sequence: CASSLVVGPSSGANVLTF. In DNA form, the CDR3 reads TGCGCCAGCAGCTTGGTCGTGGGGCCGAGCTCTGGGGCCAACGTCCTGACTTTC.

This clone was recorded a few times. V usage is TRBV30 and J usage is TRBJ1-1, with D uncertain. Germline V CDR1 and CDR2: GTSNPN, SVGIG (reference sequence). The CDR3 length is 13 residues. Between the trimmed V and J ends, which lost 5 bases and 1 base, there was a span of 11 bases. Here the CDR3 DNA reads TGTGCCTGGGCCCGGCAGCAGAACACTGAAGCTTTCTTT. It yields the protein CAWARQQNTEAFF.

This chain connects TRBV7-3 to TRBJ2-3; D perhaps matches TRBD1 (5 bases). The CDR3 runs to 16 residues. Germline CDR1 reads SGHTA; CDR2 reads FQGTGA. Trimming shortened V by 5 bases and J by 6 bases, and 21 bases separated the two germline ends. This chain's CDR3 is CASSTQPGSKGDTQYF. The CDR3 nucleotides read TGTGCCAGCAGCACCCAGCCGGGCTCCAAGGGGGATACGCAGTATTTT.

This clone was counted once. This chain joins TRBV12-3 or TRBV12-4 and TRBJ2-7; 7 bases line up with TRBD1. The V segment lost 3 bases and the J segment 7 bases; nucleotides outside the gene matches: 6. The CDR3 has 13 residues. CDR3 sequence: CASSLQQGLEQYF. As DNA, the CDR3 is TGTGCCAGCAGTTTGCAACAGGGGCTGGAGCAGTACTTC.

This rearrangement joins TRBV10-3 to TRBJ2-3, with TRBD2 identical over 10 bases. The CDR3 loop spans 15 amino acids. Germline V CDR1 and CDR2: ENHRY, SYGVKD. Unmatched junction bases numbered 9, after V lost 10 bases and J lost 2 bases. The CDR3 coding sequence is TGTGCCACCCGTAGCGGGAGGATCCCCACAGATACGCAGTATTTT. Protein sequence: CATRSGRIPTDTQYF.

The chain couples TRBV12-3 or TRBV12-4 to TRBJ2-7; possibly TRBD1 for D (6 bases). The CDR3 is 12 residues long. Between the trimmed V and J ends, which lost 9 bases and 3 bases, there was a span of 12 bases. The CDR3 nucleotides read TGTGCCAGTAGGGGGACAAACTACGAGCAGTACTTC. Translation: CASRGTNYEQYF.

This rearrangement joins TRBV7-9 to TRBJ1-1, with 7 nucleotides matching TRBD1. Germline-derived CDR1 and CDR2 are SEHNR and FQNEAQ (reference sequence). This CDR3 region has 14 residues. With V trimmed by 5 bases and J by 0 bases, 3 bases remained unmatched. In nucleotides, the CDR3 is TGTGCCAGCAGCCACGGGACAGTGAACACTGAAGCTTTCTTT. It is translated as CASSHGTVNTEAFF. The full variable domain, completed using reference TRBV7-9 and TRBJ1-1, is DTGVSQNPRHKITKRGQNVTFRCDPISEHNRLYWYRQTLGQGPEFLTYFQNEAQLEKSRLLSDRFSAERPKGSFSTLEIQRTEQGDSAMYLCASSHGTVNTEAFFGQGTRLTVV.

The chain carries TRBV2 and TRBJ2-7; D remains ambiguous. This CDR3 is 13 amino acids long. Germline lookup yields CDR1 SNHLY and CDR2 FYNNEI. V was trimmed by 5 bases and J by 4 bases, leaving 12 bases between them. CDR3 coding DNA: TGTGCCAGCAGTCCAACCCTAGGATACGAGCAGTACTTC. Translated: CASSPTLGYEQYF.

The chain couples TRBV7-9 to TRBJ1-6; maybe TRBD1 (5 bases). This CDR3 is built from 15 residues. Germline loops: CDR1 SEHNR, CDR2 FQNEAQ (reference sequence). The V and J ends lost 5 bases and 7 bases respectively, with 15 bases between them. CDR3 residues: CASSDPGTGNSPLHF. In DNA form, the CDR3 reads TGTGCCAGCAGCGACCCAGGGACGGGGAATTCACCCCTCCACTTT.